The 32 T cell receptor beta chains below all came from one sample that was sequenced in a study of T cell responses to AZD1222 COVID-19 vaccine (dated by TCRdb to the early 2020s). The library was produced with the immunoSEQ multiplex PCR assay. Sourced from immuneACCESS, this table was stored by TCRdb with only in-frame sequences that have V and J called. A share of the clones is absent; for the studies checked, an unresolved V gene accounts for under half, and the remainder has no known explanation. The sample yields some 100,000 clones; roughly 91% were counted once. 16% of the sample rests with the top ten. This sample's time point label indicates: baseline before first vaccination. The material sequenced was peripheral blood, taken on day 0 of AZD1222 vaccination. Every receptor here comes from an adult in good health.

This clone showed up just once. The rearrangement links TRBV7-9 to TRBJ1-3; D is unresolved. This CDR3 has 13 amino acids. Trimming left V 4 bases short and J 0 bases short, with 4 bases between. Germline CDR1 reads SEHNR; CDR2 reads FQNEAQ (reference sequence). CDR3 region: CASSSRSGNTIYF. The CDR3 DNA reads as TGTGCCAGCAGCTCTCGCTCTGGAAACACCATATATTTT.

This clone occurred once. This chain connects TRBV9 to TRBJ2-1; D not resolved. This CDR3 is 14 amino acids long. Germline loops: CDR1 SGDLS, CDR2 YYNGEE. The V end lost 0 bases, the J end lost 8 bases, and 12 bases lay between the germline ends. The CDR3 is CASSVATIGYEQFF. The CDR3 DNA reads TGTGCCAGCAGCGTAGCTACCATAGGCTATGAGCAGTTCTTC.

The V and J genes are TRBV5-4 and TRBJ2-5, with 12 bases matching TRBD2. V trimming: 5 bases; J trimming: 1 base; junction bases outside the gene matches: 3. The CDR3 spans 15 residues. Germline CDR1 SGHNT, CDR2 YYREEE (reference sequence). The CDR3 spells CASSSSGGAQETQYF. CDR3 coding DNA: TGTGCCAGCAGTTCTAGCGGGGGGGCCCAAGAGACCCAGTACTTC.

The CDR3 DNA reads as TGTGCCAGCAGCCCGGCCTACAATGAGCAGTTCTTC. This encodes CASSPAYNEQFF. The V call is TRBV7-9, the J call TRBJ2-1; D remains ambiguous. Germline values: CDR1 SEHNR, CDR2 FQNEAQ (reference sequence). The V and J ends lost 5 bases and 2 bases respectively, with 4 bases between them. The CDR3 is made up of 12 amino acids.

This sequence joins TRBV6-6 and TRBJ1-5; 10 bases are shared with TRBD1. CDR3 length: 15 residues. Per germline, CDR1 MNHNY and CDR2 SVGAGI (reference sequence). The junction had 5 bases not matched to a gene; V was cut back by 7 bases and J by 2 bases. CDR3 residues: CASNQDRGGNQPQHF. CDR3 nucleotides: TGTGCCAGCAACCAGGACAGGGGGGGCAATCAGCCCCAGCATTTT.

This clone was observed a handful of times. The chain joins TRBV7-9 to TRBJ1-2; tentatively, D is TRBD1 (6 bases). This CDR3 is 15 amino acids long. Trimming took 3 bases from V and 4 from J, leaving 15 bases between them. Germline lookup yields CDR1 SEHNR and CDR2 FQNEAQ (reference sequence). The CDR3 DNA sequence: TGTGCCAGCAGCTTCGCGGGGGGCCCGAGCTATGGCTACACCTTC. The encoded protein is CASSFAGGPSYGYTF.

The rearrangement links TRBV19 to TRBJ2-7; 8 nucleotides align to TRBD1. Germline V gene sequence: CDR1 LNHDA, CDR2 SQIVND (reference sequence). The CDR3 totals 14 residues. V was clipped by 1 base and J by 4 bases; unmatched bases: 3. The CDR3 reads CASSIADRGYEQYF. As DNA, the CDR3 is TGTGCCAGTAGTATAGCTGACAGGGGATACGAGCAGTACTTC.

Note on this clone: A much larger clone differs by one base, so this may be a read error. The same CDR3 can be traced to other DNA sequences in this sample. This rearrangement joins TRBV5-1 to TRBJ1-2; a possible D gene is TRBD1 (5 bases). The CDR3 sequence is 13 residues long. Deletions cut 4 bases from V and 8 bases from J, with 15 bases between. Per germline, CDR1 SGHRS and CDR2 YFSETQ. In DNA form, the CDR3 reads TGCGCCAGCAGCCCCGGCCAGGGAGAGGGCTACACCTTC. Protein product: CASSPGQGEGYTF.

This rearrangement joins TRBV7-2 to TRBJ1-4; 10 bases are a match to TRBD1. CDR1 and CDR2 (germline): SGHTA, FQGNSA. Unmatched junction bases numbered 6, after V lost 5 bases and J lost 6 bases. This CDR3 is built from 15 residues. The DNA for the CDR3 is TGTGCCAGCAGCCCCCGACAGGGGGCGGATGAAAAACTGTTTTTT. Protein product: CASSPRQGADEKLFF.

This chain uses TRBV24-1 with TRBJ2-1; TRBD2 agrees at 7 bases. There are 16 residues in the CDR3. The germline V gene has CDR1 KGHDR and CDR2 SFDVKD. The junction had 9 bases not matched to a gene; V was cut back by 0 bases and J by 8 bases. This chain's CDR3 is CATSDLSRTRSDEQFF. The CDR3 DNA reads TGTGCCACCAGTGATTTGTCCAGGACTAGGAGCGATGAGCAGTTCTTC.

The sample holds one count of this clone. The V and J genes are TRBV18 and TRBJ1-6; D unresolved. The V end was cut by 1 base, the J end by 5 bases, with 6 bases between. CDR1 is KGHSH, CDR2 LQKENI, per germline. The CDR3 extends over 14 amino acids. CDR3 sequence reads: CASSPQENNSPLHF. The CDR3 coding sequence is TGTGCCAGCTCACCACAGGAAAATAATTCACCCCTCCACTTT.

The rearrangement links TRBV12-3 or TRBV12-4 to TRBJ1-2; no clear D. Trimming left V 2 bases short and J 8 bases short, with 12 bases between. This CDR3 region has 13 residues. The CDR3 spells CASSLNIKGGYTF. As DNA, the CDR3 is TGTGCCAGCAGTTTAAACATAAAGGGAGGCTACACCTTC.

The chain couples TRBV6-5 to TRBJ2-7, with TRBD2 matching 7 bases. Germline CDR1 is MNHEY and CDR2 is SVGAGI. CDR3 size: 14 residues. The trim removed 5 bases at V and 6 bases at J, leaving 10 bases unmatched. The CDR3 protein is CASSNRPSGIEQYF. CDR3 coding DNA: TGTGCCAGCAGTAATAGGCCCAGCGGGATCGAGCAGTACTTC.

This rearrangement joins TRBV6-5 to TRBJ2-2, with TRBD2 matching 11 bases. The CDR3 length is 15 residues. The germline V gene has CDR1 MNHEY and CDR2 SVGAGI. V trimming: 8 bases; J trimming: 0 bases; junction bases outside the gene matches: 2. CDR3 region: CASLAGGPNTGELFF. The CDR3 DNA reads as TGTGCCAGCTTAGCGGGAGGGCCGAACACCGGGGAGCTGTTTTTT.

The chain couples TRBV20-1 to TRBJ1-2; unclear D gene. Trimming cost V 3 bases and J 7 bases, with 15 bases left between them. This CDR3 region has 13 residues. Germline CDR1 and CDR2: DFQATT and SNEGSKA (reference sequence). The CDR3 DNA follows: TGCAGTGCTAGTAGGGTTGGGTTCGGTGGCTACACCTTC. It codes for CSASRVGFGGYTF.

The rearrangement links TRBV5-1 to TRBJ2-3; 15 positions agree with TRBD2. This CDR3 is 15 amino acids long. The V and J ends lost 3 bases and 6 bases, in that order; junction bases with no gene match: 2. Germline-derived CDR1 and CDR2 are SGHRS and YFSETQ. CDR3 loop: CASSYGLAGGDTQYF. The DNA for the CDR3 is TGCGCCAGCAGCTACGGACTAGCGGGGGGGGATACGCAGTATTTT.

The chain uses TRBV6-5 and TRBJ2-7; 9 bases agree with TRBD2. Germline V gives CDR1 MNHEY, CDR2 SVGAGI. The CDR3 spans 15 residues. Unmatched junction bases numbered 8, after V lost 6 bases and J lost 2 bases. For the CDR3, the DNA is TGTGCCAGCAGCGAGGGCACTAGCGGGCCCTACGAGCAGTACTTC. Residues: CASSEGTSGPYEQYF.

The chain has TRBV2 and TRBJ2-6; D could derive from TRBD1 or TRBD2 (5 bases each). Germline V CDR1 and CDR2: SNHLY, FYNNEI. CDR3 length: 16 amino acids. Trimming stripped 8 bases from V and 1 base from J, with 15 bases between. The CDR3 sequence: CASQSGGLSGANVLTF. The CDR3 coding sequence is TGTGCCAGCCAATCTGGGGGATTGTCTGGGGCCAACGTCCTGACTTTC.

The DNA for the CDR3 is TGTGCCAGCAGCCCTCCGGGCAGCACAGATACGCAGTATTTT. This codes for CASSPPGSTDTQYF. The chain employs TRBV5-4 and TRBJ2-3; the D is unclear. There are 14 residues in the CDR3. V was trimmed by 4 bases and J by 0 bases, leaving 9 bases between them. Looked up from germline, CDR1 is SGHNT and CDR2 is YYREEE (reference sequence).

V usage is TRBV11-2 and J usage is TRBJ2-3, with 8 bases matching TRBD2. Germline CDR1 SGHAT, CDR2 FQNNGV. V lost 4 bases and J lost 6; bases outside the gene matches: 6. The CDR3 contains 14 residues. The chain's CDR3 is CASSSSGSGDTQYF. The CDR3 DNA follows: TGTGCCAGCAGCTCTAGCGGGTCCGGGGATACGCAGTATTTT.

The gene calls are TRBV7-9 and TRBJ1-2; D uncertain. The CDR3 has 13 amino acids. V shed 6 bases and J shed 6 bases, with 14 bases lying between them. Looked up from germline, CDR1 is SEHNR and CDR2 is FQNEAQ (reference sequence). This CDR3 reads CASSLGPGDGYTF. CDR3 bases: TGTGCCAGCAGTCTCGGGCCTGGCGATGGCTACACCTTC.

The chain is built from TRBV10-2 and TRBJ2-2, with 9 bases that match TRBD1. Trimming removed 6 bases from V and 2 bases from J; junction bases left unmatched: 4. CDR1 is WSHSY, CDR2 SAAADI, per germline. This CDR3 contains 15 residues. Written as DNA, the CDR3 is TGCGCCAGCAGGACGGGACAGGGAAACACCGGGGAGCTGTTTTTT. Translation gives CASRTGQGNTGELFF.

This chain uses TRBV9 with TRBJ1-2, with D hard to call. V shed 7 bases and J shed 0 bases, with 16 bases lying between them. The germline V gene encodes CDR1 SGDLS and CDR2 YYNGEE. The CDR3 totals 15 residues. The CDR3 spells CASGLTYSPNYGYTF. CDR3 DNA sequence: TGTGCCAGCGGACTAACCTACAGTCCTAACTATGGCTACACCTTC.

This clone was recorded a few times. The same CDR3 also results from other DNA sequences found in this sample. The J gene is TRBJ2-3, the V gene TRBV9, with no clear D. The CDR3 contains 12 residues. The V and J ends lost 0 bases and 5 bases respectively, with 4 bases between them. Germline CDR1 is SGDLS and CDR2 is YYNGEE. Here the CDR3 DNA reads TGTGCCAGCAGCGTAGGTGAAGATACGCAGTATTTT. Translated: CASSVGEDTQYF.

The J gene is TRBJ2-5, the V gene TRBV4-1; tentatively, D is TRBD2 (5 bases). Trimming stripped 1 base from V and 6 bases from J, with 12 bases between. The germline CDR1 and CDR2 sequences are MGHRA and YSYEKL. This CDR3 is built from 14 residues. This CDR3 is CASSQGRGEQTQYF. CDR3 coding DNA: TGCGCCAGCAGCCAAGGACGGGGAGAGCAGACCCAGTACTTC.

V gene TRBV13 combines with J gene TRBJ2-6; the match to TRBD1 covers 8 bases. This CDR3 is 16 amino acids long. V shed 5 bases and J 2 bases; nucleotides not matched to a gene: 5. Germline-derived CDR1 and CDR2 are PRHDT and FYEKMQ (reference sequence). CDR3 protein: CASSIQGGAGANVLTF. The CDR3 DNA reads as TGTGCCAGCAGCATACAGGGGGGAGCTGGGGCCAACGTCCTGACTTTC. The variable domain in full, with the rest retrieved from reference TRBV13 and TRBJ2-6, is AAGVIQSPRHLIKEKRETATLKCYPIPRHDTVYWYQQGPGQDPQFLISFYEKMQSDKGSIPDRFSAQQFSDYHSELNMSSLELGDSALYFCASSIQGGAGANVLTFGAGSRLTVL.

The sample holds one count of this clone. DNA for the CDR3: TGTGCCAGCAGTTTGTCGGGGTACTCCTACAATGAGCAGTTCTTC. Translation: CASSLSGYSYNEQFF. The gene calls are TRBV27 and TRBJ2-1; tentatively, D is TRBD2 (5 bases). CDR1 and CDR2 from the germline V gene are MNHEY and SMNVEV (reference sequence). The V and J ends lost 3 bases and 0 bases respectively, with 9 bases between them. The CDR3 length is 15 residues.

The chain has TRBV18 and TRBJ2-2, with TRBD1 identical over 7 bases. The V gene end was trimmed by 6 bases and the J gene end by 0 bases; junction bases not matched to a gene: 4. This CDR3 region has 15 residues. The germline V gene has CDR1 KGHSH and CDR2 LQKENI. This CDR3 reads CASSRQGANTGELFF. CDR3 in DNA: TGTGCCAGCTCGCGACAGGGAGCGAACACCGGGGAGCTGTTTTTT.

The chain links TRBV19 to TRBJ2-2; TRBD2 might be the D (6 bases). The CDR3 contains 15 residues. V was shortened by 9 bases and J by 4 bases, with 18 bases between the two germline ends. CDR1 and CDR2 (germline): LNHDA, SQIVND (reference sequence). The CDR3 loop is CASRRVGGSTGELFF. CDR3 DNA: TGTGCCAGCCGGCGTGTGGGGGGTAGCACCGGGGAGCTGTTTTTT.

The V and J genes are TRBV11-3 and TRBJ2-7; TRBD2 matches at 11 bases. Unmatched junction bases numbered 4, after V lost 4 bases and J lost 2 bases. Germline V gene data show CDR1 as SGHNT and CDR2 as YENEEA. The CDR3 runs 15 residues. The CDR3 DNA reads TGTGCCAGCAGCTCACTAGCGGGAGCGACCTACGAGCAGTACTTC. This sequence encodes CASSSLAGATYEQYF.

The rearrangement links TRBV4-1 to TRBJ1-1; a weak D match, TRBD1 (6 bases). The ends were cut back, 3 bases at V and 0 bases at J, with 20 bases in the middle. This CDR3 region has 18 residues. CDR1 and CDR2 (germline): MGHRA, YSYEKL. The chain's CDR3 is CASSHPGISGALNTEAFF. DNA of the CDR3: TGCGCCAGCAGCCACCCAGGGATTTCAGGGGCTTTGAACACTGAAGCTTTCTTT.

This clone was observed a single time. The V gene is TRBV27, the J gene TRBJ1-5; D perhaps matches TRBD1 (5 bases). Looked up from germline, CDR1 is MNHEY and CDR2 is SMNVEV (reference sequence). V lost 8 bases to trimming and J lost 6 bases, with 11 bases between them. This CDR3 is built from 12 residues. CDR3 nucleotides: TGTGCCAGCGGGGCTGGTGGTCAGCCCCAGCATTTT. Residues: CASGAGGQPQHF.